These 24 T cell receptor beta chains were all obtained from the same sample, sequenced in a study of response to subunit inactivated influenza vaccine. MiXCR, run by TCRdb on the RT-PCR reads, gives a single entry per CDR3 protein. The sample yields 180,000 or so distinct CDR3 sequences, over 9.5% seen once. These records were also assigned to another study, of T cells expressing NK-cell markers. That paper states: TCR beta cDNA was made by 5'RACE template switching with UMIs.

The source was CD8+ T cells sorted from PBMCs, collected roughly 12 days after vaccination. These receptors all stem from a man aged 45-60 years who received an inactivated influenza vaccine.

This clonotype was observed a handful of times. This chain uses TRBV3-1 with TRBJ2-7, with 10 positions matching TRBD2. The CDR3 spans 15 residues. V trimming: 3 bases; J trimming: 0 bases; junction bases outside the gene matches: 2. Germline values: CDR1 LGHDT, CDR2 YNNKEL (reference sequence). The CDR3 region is CASSQGLAISYEQYF. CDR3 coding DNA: TGTGCCAGCAGCCAGGGACTAGCGATCTCCTACGAGCAGTACTTC.

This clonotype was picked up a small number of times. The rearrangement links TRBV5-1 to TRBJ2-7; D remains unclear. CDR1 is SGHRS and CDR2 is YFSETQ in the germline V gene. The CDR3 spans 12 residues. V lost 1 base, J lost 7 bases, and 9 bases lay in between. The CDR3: CASSLTSREQYF. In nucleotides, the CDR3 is TGCGCCAGCAGCTTGACGTCCAGAGAGCAGTACTTC.

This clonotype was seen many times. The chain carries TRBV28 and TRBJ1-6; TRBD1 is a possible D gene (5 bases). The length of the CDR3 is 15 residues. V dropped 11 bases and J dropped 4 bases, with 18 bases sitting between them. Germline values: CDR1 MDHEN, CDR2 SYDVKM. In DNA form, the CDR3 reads TGTGCCGCCAAACGGGACGGAATATATAATTCACCCCTCCACTTT. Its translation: CAAKRDGIYNSPLHF. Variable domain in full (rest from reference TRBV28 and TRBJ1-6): DVKVTQSSRYLVKRTGEKVFLECVQDMDHENMFWYRQDPGLGLRLIYFSYDVKMKEKGDIPEGYSVSREKKERFSLILESASTNQTSMYLCAAKRDGIYNSPLHFGNGTRLTVT.

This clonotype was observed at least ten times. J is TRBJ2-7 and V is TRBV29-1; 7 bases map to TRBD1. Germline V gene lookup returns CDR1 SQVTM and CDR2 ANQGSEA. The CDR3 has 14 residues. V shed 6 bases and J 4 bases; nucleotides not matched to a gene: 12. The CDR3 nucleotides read TGCAGCGTCCTGACAGGGTGGAGGCCTTACGAGCAGTACTTC. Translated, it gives CSVLTGWRPYEQYF.

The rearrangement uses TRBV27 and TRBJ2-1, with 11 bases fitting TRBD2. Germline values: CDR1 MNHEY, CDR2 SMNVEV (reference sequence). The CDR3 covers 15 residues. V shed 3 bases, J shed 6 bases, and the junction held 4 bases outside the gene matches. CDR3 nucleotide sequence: TGTGCCAGCAGTTTCGCACTAGCGGGAGTCAATGAGCAGTTCTTC. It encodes CASSFALAGVNEQFF.

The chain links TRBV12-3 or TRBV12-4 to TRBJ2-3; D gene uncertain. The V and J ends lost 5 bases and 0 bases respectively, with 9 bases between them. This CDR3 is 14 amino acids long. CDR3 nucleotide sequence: TGTGCCAGCAGTCCCCTTATTAGCACAGATACGCAGTATTTT. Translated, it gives CASSPLISTDTQYF.

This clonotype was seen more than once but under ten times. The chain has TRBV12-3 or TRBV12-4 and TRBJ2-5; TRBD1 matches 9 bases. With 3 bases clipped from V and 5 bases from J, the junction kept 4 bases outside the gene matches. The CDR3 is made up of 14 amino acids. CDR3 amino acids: CASSFGQGLETQYF. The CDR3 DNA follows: TGTGCCAGCAGTTTCGGACAGGGGTTGGAGACCCAGTACTTC.

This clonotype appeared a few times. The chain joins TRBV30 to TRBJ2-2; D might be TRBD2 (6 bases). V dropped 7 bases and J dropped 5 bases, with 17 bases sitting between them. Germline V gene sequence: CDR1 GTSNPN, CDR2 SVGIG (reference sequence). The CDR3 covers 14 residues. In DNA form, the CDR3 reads TGTGCCTTGAAACTACTGGGGACTACCGGGGAGCTGTTTTTT. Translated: CALKLLGTTGELFF.

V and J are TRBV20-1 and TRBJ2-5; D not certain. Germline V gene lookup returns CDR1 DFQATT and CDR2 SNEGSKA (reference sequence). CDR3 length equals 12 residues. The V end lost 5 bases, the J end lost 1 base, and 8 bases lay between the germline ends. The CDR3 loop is CSAYRVQETQYF. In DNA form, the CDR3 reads TGCAGTGCTTACAGAGTCCAAGAGACCCAGTACTTC.

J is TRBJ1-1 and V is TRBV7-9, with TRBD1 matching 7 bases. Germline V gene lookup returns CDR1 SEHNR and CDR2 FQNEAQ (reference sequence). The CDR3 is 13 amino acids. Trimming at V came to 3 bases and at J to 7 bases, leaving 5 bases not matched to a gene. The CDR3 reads CASSFGTEGEAFF. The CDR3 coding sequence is TGTGCCAGCAGCTTTGGGACAGAAGGTGAAGCTTTCTTT.

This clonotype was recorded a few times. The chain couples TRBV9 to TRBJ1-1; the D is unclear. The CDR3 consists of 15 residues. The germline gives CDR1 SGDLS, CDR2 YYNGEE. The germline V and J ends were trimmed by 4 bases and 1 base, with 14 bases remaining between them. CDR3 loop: CASSPRGGRNTEAFF. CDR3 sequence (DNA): TGTGCCAGCAGCCCCCGGGGAGGGAGGAACACTGAAGCTTTCTTT.

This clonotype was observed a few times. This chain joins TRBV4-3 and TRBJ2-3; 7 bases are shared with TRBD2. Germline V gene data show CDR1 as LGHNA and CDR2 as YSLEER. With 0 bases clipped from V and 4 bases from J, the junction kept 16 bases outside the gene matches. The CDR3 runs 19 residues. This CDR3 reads CASSQESISSGPQPDTQYF. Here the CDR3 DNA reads TGCGCCAGCAGCCAAGAGAGTATATCTAGCGGCCCCCAGCCAGATACGCAGTATTTT.

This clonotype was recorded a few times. The CDR3 DNA sequence: TGTGCCAGCAGGAGACGGGCTAGCGGAACCTACGAGCAGTACTTC. Its translation is CASRRRASGTYEQYF. The rearrangement joins TRBV9 to TRBJ2-7; TRBD2 agrees at 7 bases. The CDR3 extends over 15 amino acids. Germline V gives CDR1 SGDLS, CDR2 YYNGEE. The V gene end was trimmed by 5 bases and the J gene end by 2 bases; junction bases not matched to a gene: 10.

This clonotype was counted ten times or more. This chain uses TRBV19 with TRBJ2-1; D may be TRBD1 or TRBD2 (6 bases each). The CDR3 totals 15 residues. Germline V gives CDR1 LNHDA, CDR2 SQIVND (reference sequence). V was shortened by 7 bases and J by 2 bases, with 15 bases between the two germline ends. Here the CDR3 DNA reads TGTGCCAGTACCATATTAGGGGGGACCTACAATGAGCAGTTCTTC. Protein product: CASTILGGTYNEQFF.

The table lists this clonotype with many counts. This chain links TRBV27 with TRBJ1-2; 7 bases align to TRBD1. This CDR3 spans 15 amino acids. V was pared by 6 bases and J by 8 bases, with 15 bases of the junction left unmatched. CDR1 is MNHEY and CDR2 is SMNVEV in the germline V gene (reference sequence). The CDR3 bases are TGTGCCAGCAGCCTCGACCCCGCAGGGGGTGGCGGCTACACCTTC. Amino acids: CASSLDPAGGGGYTF.

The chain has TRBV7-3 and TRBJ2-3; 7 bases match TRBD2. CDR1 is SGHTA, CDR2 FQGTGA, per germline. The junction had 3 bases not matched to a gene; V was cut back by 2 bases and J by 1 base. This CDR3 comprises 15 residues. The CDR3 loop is CASSLVGGGTDTQYF. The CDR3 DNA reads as TGTGCCAGCAGCTTAGTGGGAGGGGGCACAGATACGCAGTATTTT.

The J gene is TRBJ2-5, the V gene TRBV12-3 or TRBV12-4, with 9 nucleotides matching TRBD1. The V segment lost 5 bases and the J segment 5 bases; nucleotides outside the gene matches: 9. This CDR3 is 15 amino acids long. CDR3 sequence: CASSPTGGAKETQYF. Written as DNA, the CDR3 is TGTGCCAGCAGTCCAACAGGGGGCGCGAAGGAGACCCAGTACTTC.

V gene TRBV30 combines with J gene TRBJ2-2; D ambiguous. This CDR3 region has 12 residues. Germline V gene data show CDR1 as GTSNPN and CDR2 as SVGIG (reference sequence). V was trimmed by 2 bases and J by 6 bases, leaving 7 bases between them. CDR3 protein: CAWSQLPGELFF. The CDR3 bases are TGTGCCTGGAGTCAGCTCCCCGGGGAGCTGTTTTTT. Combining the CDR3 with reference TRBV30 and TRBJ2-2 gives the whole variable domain SQTIHQWPATLVQPVGSPLSLECTVEGTSNPNLYWYRQAAGRGLQLLFYSVGIGQISSEVPQNLSASRPQDRQFILSSKKLLLSDSGFYLCAWSQLPGELFFGEGSRLTVL.

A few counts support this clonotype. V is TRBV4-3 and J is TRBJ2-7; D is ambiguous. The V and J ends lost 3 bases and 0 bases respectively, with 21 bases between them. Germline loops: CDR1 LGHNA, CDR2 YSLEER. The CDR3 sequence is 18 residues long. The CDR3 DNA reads TGCGCCAGCAGCCAGACCCTCGACGCGCTGCGGAGCTCCTACGAGCAGTACTTC. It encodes CASSQTLDALRSSYEQYF.

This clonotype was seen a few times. The CDR3 sequence: CASKGTDFYEQYF. CDR3 DNA sequence: TGTGCCAGCAAGGGGACGGACTTCTACGAGCAGTACTTC. This sequence joins TRBV16 and TRBJ2-7; D possibly matches TRBD1 or TRBD2 (5 bases each). The CDR3 loop spans 13 amino acids. CDR1 is KGHSY, CDR2 FQNENV, per germline. V was clipped by 7 bases and J by 3 bases, with 13 bases between them. Combining the CDR3 with reference TRBV16 and TRBJ2-7 gives the whole variable domain GEEVAQTPKHLVRGEGQKAKLYCAPIKGHSYVFWYQQVLKNEFKFLISFQNENVFDETGMPKERFSAKCLPNSPCSLEIQATKLEDSAVYFCASKGTDFYEQYFGPGTRLTVT.

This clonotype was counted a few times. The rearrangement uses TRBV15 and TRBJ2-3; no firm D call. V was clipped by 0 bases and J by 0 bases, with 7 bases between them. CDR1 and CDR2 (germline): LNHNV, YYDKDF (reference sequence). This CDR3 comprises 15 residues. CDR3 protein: CATSRDSPSTDTQYF. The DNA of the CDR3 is TGTGCCACCAGCAGAGATTCTCCGAGCACAGATACGCAGTATTTT.

The CDR3 reads CASSLGIQGQYF. The CDR3 bases are TGTGCCAGCAGCTTAGGGATCCAGGGTCAGTACTTC. The chain carries TRBV7-9 and TRBJ2-5, with D perhaps matching TRBD1 (5 bases). The V gene lost 1 base and the J gene lost 11 bases, with 11 bases spanning the gap. The CDR3 consists of 12 residues. From germline, CDR1 is SEHNR and CDR2 FQNEAQ (reference sequence).

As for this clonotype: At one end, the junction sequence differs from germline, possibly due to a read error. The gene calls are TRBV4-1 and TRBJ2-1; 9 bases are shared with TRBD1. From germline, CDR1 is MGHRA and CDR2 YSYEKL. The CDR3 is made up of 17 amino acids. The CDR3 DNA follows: TGCGTCAGCAGCTCATATCCCGGGACAGGGTCCCTCAATGAGCAGTTCTTC. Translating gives CVSSSYPGTGSLNEQFF.

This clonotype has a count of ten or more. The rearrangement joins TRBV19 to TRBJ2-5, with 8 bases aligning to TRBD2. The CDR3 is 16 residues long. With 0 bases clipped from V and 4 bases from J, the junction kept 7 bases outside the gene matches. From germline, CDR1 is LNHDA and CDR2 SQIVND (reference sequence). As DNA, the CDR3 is TGTGCCAGTAGTATAGAGATGACTAGCGTGAGAGAGACCCAGTACTTC. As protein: CASSIEMTSVRETQYF.